These 9 T cell receptor beta chains originate from one sample sequenced in a study of cytomegalovirus exposure and HLA in healthy donors. With 60 Vbeta and 13 Jbeta primers, the PCR was carried out. Profiling relied on immunoSEQ multiplex PCR, and the TCRdb table lists in-frame clones only, not all of them. The sample consists of about 98,000 clones, roughly 70% of them appearing once. The specimen was PBMCs. These TCRs come from a man aged 50-59 years in good health and CMV-seronegative.

J is TRBJ2-1 and V is TRBV10-3; no reliable D call. Germline assignment: CDR1 ENHRY and CDR2 SYGVKD. The CDR3 length is 12 residues. Trimming pared 6 bases from V and 8 bases from J, leaving 11 bases between. In DNA form, the CDR3 reads TGTGCCATCAGCCTAACGAACTATGAGCAGTTCTTC. Protein: CAISLTNYEQFF.

The CDR3 DNA follows: TGCGCCAGCAGCTGGACTAGCGGGAGAGGTGAGCAGTTCTTC. It translates to CASSWTSGRGEQFF. The chain carries TRBV5-1 and TRBJ2-1, with TRBD2 matching 13 bases. CDR1 and CDR2 (germline): SGHRS, YFSETQ. Trimming removed 3 bases from V and 9 bases from J; junction bases left unmatched: 3. This CDR3 has 14 amino acids.

The chain uses TRBV9 and TRBJ2-5, with a possible D match to TRBD2 (7 bases). The CDR3 sequence is 16 residues long. Germline V gives CDR1 SGDLS, CDR2 YYNGEE. The germline V and J ends were trimmed by 0 bases and 5 bases, with 17 bases remaining between them. CDR3 residues: CASSVGGGAMLETQYF. The CDR3 DNA reads as TGTGCCAGCAGCGTAGGGGGGGGCGCGATGTTGGAGACCCAGTACTTC.

The chain joins TRBV10-1 to TRBJ2-2; TRBD1 is a possible D gene (6 bases). Germline V CDR1 and CDR2: WNHNN, SYGVQD (reference sequence). The CDR3 contains 13 residues. Trimming took off 4 bases at V and 7 bases at J, with 10 bases between the two ends. The CDR3 sequence: CASSGGPGGELFF. In nucleotides, the CDR3 is TGCGCCAGCAGTGGGGGGCCAGGCGGGGAGCTGTTTTTT.

The chain has TRBV30 and TRBJ2-7; 7 nucleotides align to TRBD2. V was clipped by 2 bases and J by 7 bases; unmatched bases: 2. Germline V lookup: CDR1 GTSNPN, CDR2 SVGIG (reference sequence). The CDR3 sequence is 11 residues long. DNA for the CDR3: TGTGCCTGGAGTTCGGGGGGAGAGCAGTACTTC. Translated: CAWSSGGEQYF.

The chain uses TRBV6-1 and TRBJ1-4; the D is unclear. The ends were cut back, 1 base at V and 1 base at J, with 13 bases in the middle. From germline, CDR1 is MNHNS and CDR2 SASEGT. This CDR3 has 17 residues. The CDR3 loop is CASSEGLQAVTNEKLFF. Here the CDR3 DNA reads TGTGCCAGCAGTGAAGGTTTACAAGCGGTAACTAATGAAAAACTGTTTTTT.

V gene TRBV6-5 combines with J gene TRBJ1-2; a weak D match, TRBD1 (6 bases). The CDR3 extends over 16 amino acids. The V gene's germline CDR1 is MNHEY and CDR2 SVGAGI. V lost 2 bases and J 1 base, leaving 14 bases between the germline ends. CDR3 protein: CASSYGAGANNYGYTF. The CDR3 nucleotides are TGTGCCAGCAGTTACGGGGCAGGGGCTAATAACTATGGCTACACCTTC.

This clone was picked up many times. The CDR3 here is CASSPGQLNTEAFF. The CDR3 DNA follows: TGTGCCAGCAGCCCGGGACAGCTGAACACTGAAGCTTTCTTT. This chain joins TRBV7-9 and TRBJ1-1, with 7 bases aligning to TRBD1. CDR1 is SEHNR, CDR2 FQNEAQ, per germline (reference sequence). The CDR3 consists of 14 residues. With 5 bases clipped from V and 0 bases from J, the junction kept 3 bases outside the gene matches.

The rearrangement links TRBV7-9 to TRBJ2-7, with a weak D call TRBD2 (6 bases). The CDR3 loop spans 15 amino acids. V lost 0 bases and J lost 0, with 9 bases in between. Germline CDR1 SEHNR, CDR2 FQNEAQ (reference sequence). CDR3 residues: CASSLAGGYSYEQYF. DNA for the CDR3: TGTGCCAGCAGCTTAGCGGGAGGTTACTCCTACGAGCAGTACTTC. Full variable domain (remainder filled in from reference TRBV7-9 and TRBJ2-7): DTGVSQNPRHKITKRGQNVTFRCDPISEHNRLYWYRQTLGQGPEFLTYFQNEAQLEKSRLLSDRFSAERPKGSFSTLEIQRTEQGDSAMYLCASSLAGGYSYEQYFGPGTRLTVT.